This TCR beta chain was identified during a study of metastatic and nonmetastatic thyroid tumors. The wider study: Thyroid patients, malignant and benign, had repertoires compared across blood and tumor or nodule tissue.

Overall study results and limits: Relative to benign nodules, malignant thyroid tumors were reportedly characterized by significantly elevated TCR beta diversity in blood and tumor.

Nobody among the patients had been given any treatment before thyroid surgery. CDR3 length: 15 residues. In germline, CDR1 is MNHGY, CDR2 SVAAGI. The V gene lost 2 bases and the J gene lost 2 bases, with 13 bases spanning the gap. TCRdb reassembled clones from the PCR reads with MiXCR. The repertoire holds fewer than 55,000 clones, with 15% to 20% as singletons. About this clone: The target antigen is unknown.

This clonotype was obtained from a female donor with papillary thyroid cancer or a benign thyroid nodule (not recorded which). Some clones in this sample may be carry-over from other donors' samples. This rearrangement joins TRBV6-9 to TRBJ2-7, with D unclear. Sequencing input: blood. The CDR3 loop reads CASSYDSSRAYEQYF. The CDR3 DNA is TGTGCCAGCAGTTATGACTCGTCTCGAGCCTACGAGCAGTACTTC.